This T cell receptor beta chain was observed in a study of blood T cell repertoires in COVID-19. Turning to the study itself: Spain, Italy and the United States supplied samples that represented acute and convalescent COVID-19. PBMCs, B-cell-depleted T cells, or T cells provided the cDNA or gDNA that made up the material.

Original analysis: Reference gene primer amplification gave nucleated cell count estimates. Some clones are missing from TCRdb's copy, which holds only in-frame ones; the method was immunoSEQ multiplex PCR. The V and J calls and clone size come from that table; D and trimming were worked out from the DNA. This sample has around 94,000 clones, with roughly 80% found just once. This CDR3 region has 17 residues. Deletions cut 0 bases from V and 0 bases from J, with 14 bases between. CDR1 is LGHDT and CDR2 is YNNKEL in the germline V gene (reference sequence). The receptor's source is a man aged 55 to 70 with acute or convalescent COVID-19. The chain joins TRBV3-1 (or the pseudogene TRBV3-2) to TRBJ1-2; D remains ambiguous. The sample taken for sequencing was peripheral blood. CDR3 sequence (DNA): TGTGCCAGCAGCCAAGATCGGTCATATCTAGCTAACTATGGCTACACCTTC. It encodes CASSQDRSYLANYGYTF.